This TCR beta chain was sequenced during a study of blood T cell repertoires in COVID-19. About the study: Samples of COVID-19 (acute and convalescent) were obtained from the United States, Italy and Spain. PBMCs, B-cell-depleted T cells, or T cells were the source of the cDNA or gDNA that made up the material.

Germline CDR1 is WSHSY and CDR2 is SAAADI. Deletions cut 8 bases from V and 6 bases from J, with 10 bases between. The CDR3 sequence is 12 residues long. In the original analysis: Amplification of reference gene primers provided the estimated nucleated cell counts. This table comes from immunoSEQ multiplex PCR, and its TCRdb copy is limited to in-frame clones, with some not included. Clone size and V and J calls were adopted from that table, with D and trimming inferred from the DNA. The sample has about 490,000 clones, roughly 88% seen once. This sequence joins TRBV10-2 and TRBJ1-4; D is unclear. The sample consisted of peripheral blood. The receptor comes from a human donor in a cohort sampled during active COVID-19. DNA for the CDR3: TGCGCCAGCCGACTCGGGGATGAAAAACTGTTTTTT. It is translated as CASRLGDEKLFF.